These 2 T cell receptor beta chains were sequenced from one sample in a study of cytomegalovirus exposure and HLA in healthy donors. The PCR employed 60 Vbeta primers together with 13 Jbeta primers. Some clones are missing from TCRdb's copy, which holds only in-frame ones; the method was immunoSEQ multiplex PCR. The table records fewer than 200,000 clones, 79% of them present only once. Input material: PBMCs. The receptors here all came from a man in his forties in good health and CMV-seronegative.

The chain employs TRBV27 and TRBJ1-2; 11 nucleotides line up with TRBD1. V shed 3 bases and J 3 bases; nucleotides not matched to a gene: 6. Per the germline V gene, CDR1 is MNHEY and CDR2 is SMNVEV (reference sequence). The CDR3 is 16 residues long. The DNA of the CDR3 is TGTGCCAGCAGTTTTCTTGTGGGACAGGGGGACTATGGCTACACCTTC. Protein sequence: CASSFLVGQGDYGYTF.

J is TRBJ2-3 and V is TRBV11-2, with 7 bases lining up with TRBD2. CDR3 length equals 13 residues. Losses at the gene ends were 6 bases for V and 1 base for J; bases not matched to a gene: 1. The germline CDR1 and CDR2 sequences are SGHAT and FQNNGV. The DNA for the CDR3 is TGTGCCAGCAGAGGGAGGGGCACAGATACGCAGTATTTT. Translated: CASRGRGTDTQYF.